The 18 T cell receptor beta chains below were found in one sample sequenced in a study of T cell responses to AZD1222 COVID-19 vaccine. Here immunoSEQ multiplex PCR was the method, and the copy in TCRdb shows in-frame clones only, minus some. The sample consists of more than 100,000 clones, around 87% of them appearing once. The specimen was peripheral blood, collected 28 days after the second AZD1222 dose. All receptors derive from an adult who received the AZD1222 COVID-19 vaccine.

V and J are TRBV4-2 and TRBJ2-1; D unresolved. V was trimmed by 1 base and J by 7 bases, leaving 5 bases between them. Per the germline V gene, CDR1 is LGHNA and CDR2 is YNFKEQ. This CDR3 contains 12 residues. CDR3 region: CASSQGRNEQFF. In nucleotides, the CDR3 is TGTGCCAGCAGCCAAGGTCGTAATGAGCAGTTCTTC.

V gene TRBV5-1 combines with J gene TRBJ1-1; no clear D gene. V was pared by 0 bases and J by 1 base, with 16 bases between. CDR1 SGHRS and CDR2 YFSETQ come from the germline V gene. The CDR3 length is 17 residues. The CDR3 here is CASSLAGSQLRNTEAFF. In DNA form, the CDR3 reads TGCGCCAGCAGCTTGGCAGGCTCCCAACTCCGGAACACTGAAGCTTTCTTT.

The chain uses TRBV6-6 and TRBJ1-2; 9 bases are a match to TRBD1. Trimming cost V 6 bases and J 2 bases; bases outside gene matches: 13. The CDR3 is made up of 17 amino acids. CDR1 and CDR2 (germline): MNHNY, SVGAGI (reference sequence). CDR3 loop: CASRRMGSGQGNYGYTF. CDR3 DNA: TGTGCCAGCAGGCGAATGGGCTCGGGACAGGGCAACTATGGCTACACCTTC.

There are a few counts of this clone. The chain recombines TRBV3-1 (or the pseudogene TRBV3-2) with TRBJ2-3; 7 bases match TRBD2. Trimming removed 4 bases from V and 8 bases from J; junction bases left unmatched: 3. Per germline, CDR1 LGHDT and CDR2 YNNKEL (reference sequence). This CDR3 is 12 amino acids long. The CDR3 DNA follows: TGTGCCAGCAGCCCGTTAGCGGGTACGCAGTATTTT. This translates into CASSPLAGTQYF.

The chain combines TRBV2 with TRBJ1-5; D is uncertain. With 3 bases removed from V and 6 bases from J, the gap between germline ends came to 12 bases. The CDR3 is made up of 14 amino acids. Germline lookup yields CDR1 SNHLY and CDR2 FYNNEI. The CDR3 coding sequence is TGTGCCAGCAGTGACTGGGCAGCGAGTCAGCCCCAGCATTTT. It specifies CASSDWAASQPQHF.

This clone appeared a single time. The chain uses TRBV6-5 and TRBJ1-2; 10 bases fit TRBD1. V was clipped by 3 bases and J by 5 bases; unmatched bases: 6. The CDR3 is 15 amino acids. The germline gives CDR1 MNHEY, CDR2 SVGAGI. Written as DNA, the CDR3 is TGTGCCAGCAGTTATGGCGGGACAGGGGTTTATGGCTACACCTTC. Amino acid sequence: CASSYGGTGVYGYTF.

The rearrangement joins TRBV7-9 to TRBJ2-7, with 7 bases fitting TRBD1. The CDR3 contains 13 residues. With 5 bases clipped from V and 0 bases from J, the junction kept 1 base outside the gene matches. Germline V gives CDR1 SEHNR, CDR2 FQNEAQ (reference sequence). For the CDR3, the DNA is TGTGCCAGCAGCCGGACAGGCTCCTACGAGCAGTACTTC. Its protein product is CASSRTGSYEQYF. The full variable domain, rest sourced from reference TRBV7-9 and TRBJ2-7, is DTGVSQNPRHKITKRGQNVTFRCDPISEHNRLYWYRQTLGQGPEFLTYFQNEAQLEKSRLLSDRFSAERPKGSFSTLEIQRTEQGDSAMYLCASSRTGSYEQYFGPGTRLTVT.

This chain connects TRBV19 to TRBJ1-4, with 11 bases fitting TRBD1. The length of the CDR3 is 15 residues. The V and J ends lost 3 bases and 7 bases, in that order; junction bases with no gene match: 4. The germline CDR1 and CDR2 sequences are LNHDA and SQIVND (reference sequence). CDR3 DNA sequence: TGTGCCAGTAGTATGACCGGGACAGGGGGTGAAAAACTGTTTTTT. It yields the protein CASSMTGTGGEKLFF.

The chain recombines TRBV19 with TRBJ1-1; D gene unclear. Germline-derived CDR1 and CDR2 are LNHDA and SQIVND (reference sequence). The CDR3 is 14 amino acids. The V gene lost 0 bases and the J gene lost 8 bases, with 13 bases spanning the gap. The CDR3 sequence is CASSIDLDSLEAFF. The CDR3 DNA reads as TGTGCCAGTAGTATAGATCTGGACTCCCTCGAAGCTTTCTTT.

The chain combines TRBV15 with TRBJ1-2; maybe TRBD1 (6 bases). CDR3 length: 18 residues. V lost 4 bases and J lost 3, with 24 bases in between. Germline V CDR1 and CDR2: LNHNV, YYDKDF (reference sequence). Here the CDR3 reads CATSKGGGRGTGDYGYTF. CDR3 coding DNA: TGTGCCACCAGCAAAGGCGGGGGCAGGGGAACGGGCGACTATGGCTACACCTTC. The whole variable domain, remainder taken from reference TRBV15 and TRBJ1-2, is DAMVIQNPRYQVTQFGKPVTLSCSQTLNHNVMYWYQQKSSQAPKLLFHYYDKDFNNEADTPDNFQSRRPNTSFCFLDIRSPGLGDTAMYLCATSKGGGRGTGDYGYTFGSGTRLTVV.

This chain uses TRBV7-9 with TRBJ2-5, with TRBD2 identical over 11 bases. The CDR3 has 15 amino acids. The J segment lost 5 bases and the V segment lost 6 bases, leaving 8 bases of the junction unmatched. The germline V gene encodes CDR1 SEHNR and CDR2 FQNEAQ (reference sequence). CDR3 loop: CASSLQLAGVETQYF. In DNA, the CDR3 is TGTGCCAGCAGTTTACAACTAGCGGGGGTTGAGACCCAGTACTTC. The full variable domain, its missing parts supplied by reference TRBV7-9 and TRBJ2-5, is DTGVSQNPRHKITKRGQNVTFRCDPISEHNRLYWYRQTLGQGPEFLTYFQNEAQLEKSRLLSDRFSAERPKGSFSTLEIQRTEQGDSAMYLCASSLQLAGVETQYFGPGTRLLVL.

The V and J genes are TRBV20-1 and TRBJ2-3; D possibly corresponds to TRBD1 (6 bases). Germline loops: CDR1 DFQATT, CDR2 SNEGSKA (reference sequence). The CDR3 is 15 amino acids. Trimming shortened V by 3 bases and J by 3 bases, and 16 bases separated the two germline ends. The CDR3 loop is CSASGGTPKTDTQYF. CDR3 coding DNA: TGCAGTGCTAGTGGTGGGACACCTAAAACAGATACGCAGTATTTT.

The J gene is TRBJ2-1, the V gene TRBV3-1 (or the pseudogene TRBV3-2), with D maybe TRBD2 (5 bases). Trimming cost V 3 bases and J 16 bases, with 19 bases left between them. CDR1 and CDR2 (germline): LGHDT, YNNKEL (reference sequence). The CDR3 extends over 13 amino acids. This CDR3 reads CASSQARRQVHFF. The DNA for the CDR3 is TGTGCCAGCAGCCAGGCCCGGAGGCAGGTCCATTTCTTC.

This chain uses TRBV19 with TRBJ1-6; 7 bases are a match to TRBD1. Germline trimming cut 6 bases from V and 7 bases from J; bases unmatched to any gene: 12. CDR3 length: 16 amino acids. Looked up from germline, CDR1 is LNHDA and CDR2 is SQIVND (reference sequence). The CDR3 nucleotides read TGTGCCAGTAGCACATCACCGGGACAGAGGAATTCACCCCTCCACTTT. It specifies CASSTSPGQRNSPLHF.

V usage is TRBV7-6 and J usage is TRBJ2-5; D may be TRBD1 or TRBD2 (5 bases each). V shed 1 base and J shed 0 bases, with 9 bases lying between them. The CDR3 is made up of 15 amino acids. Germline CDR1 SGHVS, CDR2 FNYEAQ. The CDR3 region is CASSLVGGYQETQYF. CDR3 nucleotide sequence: TGTGCCAGCAGCTTAGTTGGGGGTTACCAAGAGACCCAGTACTTC.

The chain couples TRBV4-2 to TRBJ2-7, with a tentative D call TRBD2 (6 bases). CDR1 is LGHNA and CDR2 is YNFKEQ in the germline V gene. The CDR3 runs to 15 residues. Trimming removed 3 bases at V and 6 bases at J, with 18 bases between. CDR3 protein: CASSHGTLRGGEQYF. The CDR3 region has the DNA TGTGCCAGCAGCCACGGGACTCTAAGAGGCGGCGAGCAGTACTTC.

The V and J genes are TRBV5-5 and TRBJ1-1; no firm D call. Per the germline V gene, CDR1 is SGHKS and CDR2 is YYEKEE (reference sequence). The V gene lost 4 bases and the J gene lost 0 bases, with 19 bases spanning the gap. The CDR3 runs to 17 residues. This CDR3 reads CASSLSRIWGLNTEAFF. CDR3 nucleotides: TGTGCCAGCAGCCTAAGTCGGATTTGGGGATTGAACACTGAAGCTTTCTTT. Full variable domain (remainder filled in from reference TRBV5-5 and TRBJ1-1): DAGVTQSPTHLIKTRGQQVTLRCSPISGHKSVSWYQQVLGQGPQFIFQYYEKEERGRGNFPDRFSARQFPNYSSELNVNALLLGDSALYLCASSLSRIWGLNTEAFFGQGTRLTVV.

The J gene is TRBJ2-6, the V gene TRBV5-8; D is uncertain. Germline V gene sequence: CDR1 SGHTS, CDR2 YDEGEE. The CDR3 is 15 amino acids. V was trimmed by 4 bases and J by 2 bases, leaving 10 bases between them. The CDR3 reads CASSPGPTGANVLTF. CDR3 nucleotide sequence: TGTGCCAGCAGCCCCGGGCCAACTGGGGCCAACGTCCTGACTTTC.